This is a list of T cell receptor beta chains from one sample in a study of blood T cell repertoires in COVID-19. Assay used: immunoSEQ multiplex PCR; TCRdb lists only in-frame clones, some missing. The table shows fewer than 350,000 clones, with over 80% occurring only once. Sample: peripheral blood. The receptors come from a young man with COVID-19, enrolled during active disease. The CDR3 runs from the conserved cysteine through the conserved F or W. Each record gives: V gene, clone size, D gene, J gene, CDR3 protein, CDR3 DNA. The D gene is left open where the match is weak. Clone size, where shown, is once, few, many, or a class for clones that have expanded.

v_gene: TRBV2
abundance: -
d_gene: -
j_gene: TRBJ2-3
CDR3aa: CASSEQRLSTDTQYF
CDR3nt: TGTGCCAGCAGTGAACAGAGACTGAGCACAGATACGCAGTATTTT

v_gene: TRBV4-3
abundance: -
d_gene: TRBD2
j_gene: TRBJ2-3
CDR3aa: CASSQVVAGGPDTQYF
CDR3nt: TGCGCCAGCAGCCAAGTGGTAGCGGGGGGGCCAGATACGCAGTATTTT

v_gene: TRBV7-2
abundance: -
d_gene: TRBD1
j_gene: TRBJ1-5
CDR3aa: CASSRDRASQPQHF
CDR3nt: TGTGCCAGCAGTCGAGACAGGGCTTCTCAGCCCCAGCATTTT

v_gene: TRBV2
abundance: few
d_gene: -
j_gene: TRBJ2-2
CDR3aa: CASSGQSVNTGELFF
CDR3nt: TGTGCCAGCAGCGGACAGTCGGTGAACACCGGGGAGCTGTTTTTT

v_gene: TRBV7-2
abundance: -
d_gene: -
j_gene: TRBJ1-6
CDR3aa: CASSFPPAGANSPLHF
CDR3nt: TGTGCCAGCAGCTTCCCGCCGGCAGGGGCGAATTCACCCCTCCACTTT

v_gene: TRBV25-1
abundance: once
d_gene: TRBD1
j_gene: TRBJ2-7
CDR3aa: CASSEDRTRPYEQYF
CDR3nt: TGTGCCAGCAGTGAGGACAGGACTCGCCCCTACGAGCAGTACTTC

v_gene: TRBV10-3
abundance: -
d_gene: -
j_gene: TRBJ2-1
CDR3aa: CAIRTGTSKAEQFF
CDR3nt: TGTGCCATCAGGACCGGGACTTCTAAGGCAGAGCAGTTCTTC

v_gene: TRBV5-5
abundance: -
d_gene: -
j_gene: TRBJ2-1
CDR3aa: CASSRTQVYNEQFF
CDR3nt: TGTGCCAGCAGCCGTACACAAGTCTACAATGAGCAGTTCTTC

v_gene: TRBV5-8
abundance: -
d_gene: TRBD1
j_gene: TRBJ1-4
CDR3aa: CASSSGTATTTNEKLFF
CDR3nt: TGTGCCAGCAGCTCCGGGACAGCGACAACAACTAATGAAAAACTGTTTTTT

v_gene: TRBV2
abundance: -
d_gene: -
j_gene: TRBJ2-1
CDR3aa: CASSTGTSKQFF
CDR3nt: TGTGCCAGCAGTACCGGGACATCTAAGCAGTTCTTC

v_gene: TRBV7-2
abundance: -
d_gene: TRBD1
j_gene: TRBJ1-5
CDR3aa: CASTEQGGNQPQHF
CDR3nt: TGTGCCAGCACCGAACAGGGGGGCAATCAGCCCCAGCATTTT

v_gene: TRBV14
abundance: -
d_gene: -
j_gene: TRBJ2-3
CDR3aa: CASSQDPYPQGTDTQYF
CDR3nt: TGTGCCAGCAGCCAAGATCCTTACCCCCAGGGGACCGATACGCAGTATTTT

v_gene: TRBV12-3/TRBV12-4
abundance: -
d_gene: TRBD2
j_gene: TRBJ2-7
CDR3aa: CASSLSLAGEQYF
CDR3nt: TGTGCCAGCAGTTTAAGCCTAGCGGGAGAGCAGTACTTC

v_gene: TRBV13
abundance: once
d_gene: -
j_gene: TRBJ1-1
CDR3aa: CASSLGLQSPHTEAFF
CDR3nt: TGTGCCAGCAGCTTAGGCTTACAGTCCCCACACACTGAAGCTTTCTTT

v_gene: TRBV7-3
abundance: -
d_gene: TRBD1
j_gene: TRBJ2-1
CDR3aa: CASSLGAQGSSEQFF
CDR3nt: TGTGCCAGCAGCTTAGGGGCACAGGGGAGTAGTGAGCAGTTCTTC

v_gene: TRBV5-6
abundance: -
d_gene: TRBD1
j_gene: TRBJ1-2
CDR3aa: CASSLLRGLYGYTF
CDR3nt: TGTGCCAGCAGCTTGCTTAGGGGGCTCTATGGCTACACCTTC

v_gene: TRBV4-3
abundance: -
d_gene: TRBD2
j_gene: TRBJ2-1
CDR3aa: CASSQGGGTARREQFF
CDR3nt: TGCGCCAGCAGCCAAGGGGGGGGGACCGCCAGGAGGGAGCAGTTCTTC